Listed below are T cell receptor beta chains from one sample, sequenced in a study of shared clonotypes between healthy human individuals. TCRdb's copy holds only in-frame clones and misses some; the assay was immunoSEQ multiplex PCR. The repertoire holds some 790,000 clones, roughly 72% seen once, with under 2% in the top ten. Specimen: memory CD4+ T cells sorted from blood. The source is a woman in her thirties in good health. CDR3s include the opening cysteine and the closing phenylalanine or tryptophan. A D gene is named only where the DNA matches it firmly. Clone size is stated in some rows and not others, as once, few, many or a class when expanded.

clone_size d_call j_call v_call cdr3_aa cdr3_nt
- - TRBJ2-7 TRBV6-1 CASSEYGGSSYEQYF TGTGCCAGCAGTGAATACGGCGGAAGCTCCTACGAGCAGTACTTC
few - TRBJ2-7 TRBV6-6 CASSTTDTYEQYF TGTGCCAGCAGTACGACGGATACCTACGAGCAGTACTTC
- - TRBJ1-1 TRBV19 CASSTGHTEAFF TGTGCCAGTAGTACGGGGCACACTGAAGCTTTCTTT
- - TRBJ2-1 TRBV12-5 CASALGTVSYNEQFF TGTGCTAGTGCCCTGGGAACGGTATCCTACAATGAGCAGTTCTTC
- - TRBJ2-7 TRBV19 CASSNRYEQYF TGTGCCAGTAGTAACAGGTACGAGCAGTACTTC
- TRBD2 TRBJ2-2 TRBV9 CASSVGLAGVPSTGELFF TGTGCCAGCAGCGTAGGGCTAGCGGGAGTCCCGAGCACCGGGGAGCTGTTTTTT
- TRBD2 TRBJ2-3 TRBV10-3 CANKRESTDTQYF TGTGCCAACAAGCGGGAGAGCACAGATACGCAGTATTTT
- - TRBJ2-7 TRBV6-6 CASTTGGARYEQYF TGTGCCAGCACCACTGGGGGGGCGCGGTACGAGCAGTACTTC
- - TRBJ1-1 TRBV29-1 CSVGGRGLNTEAFF TGCAGCGTTGGGGGCCGGGGGTTGAACACTGAAGCTTTCTTT
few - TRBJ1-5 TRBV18 CASSPGADQPQHF TGTGCCAGCTCACCGGGGGCAGATCAGCCCCAGCATTTT
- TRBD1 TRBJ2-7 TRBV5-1 CASSPAPQGNLVEQYF TGCGCCAGCAGCCCCGCCCCACAGGGGAACTTGGTCGAGCAGTACTTC
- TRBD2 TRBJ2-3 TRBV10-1 CASSELVRSGSEADTQYF TGCGCCAGCAGTGAACTTGTCCGTAGCGGGAGCGAAGCAGATACGCAGTATTTT
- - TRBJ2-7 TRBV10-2 CASSETGTHYEQYF TGCGCCAGCAGTGAGACAGGGACCCACTACGAGCAGTACTTC
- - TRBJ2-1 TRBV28 CASSPRGNSLNEQFF TGTGCCAGCAGTCCTCGGGGTAATTCCCTGAATGAGCAGTTCTTC
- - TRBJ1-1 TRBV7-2 CASSFRAGGTEAFF TGTGCCAGCAGCTTTAGGGCCGGGGGAACTGAAGCTTTCTTT
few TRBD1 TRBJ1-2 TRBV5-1 CASSSGTGVNYGYTF TGCGCCAGCAGCTCAGGGACAGGGGTCAACTATGGCTACACCTTC
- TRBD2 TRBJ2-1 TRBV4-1 CASSQASGRARYEQFF TGCGCCAGCAGCCAAGCTAGCGGGAGGGCCCGCTATGAGCAGTTCTTC
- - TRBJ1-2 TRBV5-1 CASSLADTGLLDGYTF TGCGCCAGCAGCTTGGCTGATACGGGACTGTTAGATGGCTACACCTTC
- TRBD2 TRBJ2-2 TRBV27 CASRGLAGVNTGELFF TGTGCCAGCAGGGGACTAGCGGGGGTTAACACCGGGGAGCTGTTTTTT
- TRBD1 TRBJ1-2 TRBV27 CASSFDTGQGGGYTF TGTGCCAGCAGTTTCGATACAGGACAGGGAGGTGGCTACACCTTC
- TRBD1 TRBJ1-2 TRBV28 CASGGTVGYTF TGTGCCAGCGGAGGGACAGTTGGCTACACCTTC
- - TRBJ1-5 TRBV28 CASSPPNQPQHF TGTGCCAGCAGTCCTCCCAATCAGCCCCAGCATTTT
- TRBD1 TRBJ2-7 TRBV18 CASSSGTANEQYF TGTGCCAGCTCGTCCGGGACAGCCAACGAGCAGTACTTC
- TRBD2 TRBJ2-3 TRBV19 CASSMVAGARGDTQYF TGTGCCAGTAGTATGGTAGCGGGAGCCCGCGGAGATACGCAGTATTTT
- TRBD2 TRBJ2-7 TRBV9 CASSGIPSGRLNEQYF TGTGCCAGCAGCGGGATTCCTAGCGGGAGGTTGAACGAGCAGTACTTC
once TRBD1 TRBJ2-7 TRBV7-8 CASSRQGVDSYEQYF TGTGCCAGCAGCCGGCAGGGGGTGGACTCCTACGAGCAGTACTTC
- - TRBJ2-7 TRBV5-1 CASRGNREHRDYEQYF TGCGCCAGCAGAGGAAACCGGGAACATCGCGATTACGAGCAGTACTTC
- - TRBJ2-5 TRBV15 CATRTRLGPETQYF TGTGCCACCAGGACTCGACTAGGCCCAGAGACCCAGTACTTC
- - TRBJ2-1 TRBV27 CASSPTPIRGNEQFF TGTGCCAGCAGTCCCACCCCGATCCGGGGGAATGAGCAGTTCTTC
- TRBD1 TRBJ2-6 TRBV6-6 CASSRTGVGANVLTF TGTGCCAGCAGCCGAACAGGGGTGGGGGCCAACGTCCTGACTTTC
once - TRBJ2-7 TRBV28 CASSFEARFSYEQYF TGTGCCAGCAGTTTCGAGGCGCGATTCTCCTACGAGCAGTACTTC
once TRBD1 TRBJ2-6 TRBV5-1 CASSLARTGGSGANVLTF TGCGCCAGCAGCTTGGCCCGGACAGGGGGCTCTGGGGCCAACGTCCTGACTTTC
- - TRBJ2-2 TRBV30 CAWSGYVVSPGELFF TGTGCCTGGAGTGGGTACGTCGTATCCCCCGGGGAGCTGTTTTTT
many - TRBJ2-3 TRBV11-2 CASSLEGSSTDTQYF TGTGCCAGCAGCTTAGAGGGGTCTAGCACAGATACGCAGTATTTT
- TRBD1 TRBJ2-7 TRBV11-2 CASSLLDRAAYEQYF TGTGCCAGCAGCTTATTGGACAGGGCTGCCTACGAGCAGTACTTC
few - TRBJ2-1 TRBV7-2 CASSLLRGNEQFF TGTGCCAGCAGCTTACTGCGTGGAAATGAGCAGTTCTTC
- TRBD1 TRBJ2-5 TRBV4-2 CASSQGGGVSETQYF TGTGCCAGCAGCCAAGGAGGGGGCGTGTCAGAGACCCAGTACTTC
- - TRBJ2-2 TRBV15 CATGRYNTGELFF TGTGCCACCGGAAGGTACAACACCGGGGAGCTGTTTTTT
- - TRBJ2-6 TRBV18 CASSPSPSGANVLTF TGTGCCAGCTCACCGTCCCCCTCTGGGGCCAACGTCCTGACTTTC
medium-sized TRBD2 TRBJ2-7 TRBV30 CAWRGGFALEQYF TGTGCCTGGCGGGGGGGTTTCGCCCTCGAGCAGTACTTC
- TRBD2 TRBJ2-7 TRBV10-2 CASKQGLAASYEQYF TGCGCCAGCAAACAAGGACTAGCGGCCTCCTACGAGCAGTACTTC
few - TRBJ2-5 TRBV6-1 CASSGHQETQYF TGTGCCAGCAGTGGGCACCAAGAGACCCAGTACTTC
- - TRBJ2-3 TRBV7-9 CASSLGVSRAPDTQYF TGTGCCAGCAGCTTAGGAGTGTCTAGGGCCCCAGATACGCAGTATTTT
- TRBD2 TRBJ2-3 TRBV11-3 CASSFGTTSGSEDTQYF TGTGCCAGCAGCTTCGGGACTACTAGCGGGAGTGAGGATACGCAGTATTTT